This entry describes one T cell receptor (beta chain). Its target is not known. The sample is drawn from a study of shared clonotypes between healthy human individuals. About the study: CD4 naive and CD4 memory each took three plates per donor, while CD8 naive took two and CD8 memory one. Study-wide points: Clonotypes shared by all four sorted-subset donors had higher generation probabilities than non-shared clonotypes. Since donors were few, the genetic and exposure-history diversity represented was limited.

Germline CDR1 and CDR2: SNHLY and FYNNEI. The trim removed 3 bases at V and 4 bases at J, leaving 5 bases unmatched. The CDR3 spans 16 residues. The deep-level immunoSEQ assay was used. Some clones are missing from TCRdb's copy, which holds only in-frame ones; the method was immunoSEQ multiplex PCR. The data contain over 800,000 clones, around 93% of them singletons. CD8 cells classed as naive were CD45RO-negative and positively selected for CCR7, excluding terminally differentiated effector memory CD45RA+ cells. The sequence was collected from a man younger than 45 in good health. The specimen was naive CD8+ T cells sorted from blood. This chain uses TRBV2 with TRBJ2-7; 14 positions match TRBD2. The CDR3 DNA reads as TGTGCCAGCAGTGAGTTGACTAGCGGGAGGGGATACGAGCAGTACTTC. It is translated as CASSELTSGRGYEQYF.